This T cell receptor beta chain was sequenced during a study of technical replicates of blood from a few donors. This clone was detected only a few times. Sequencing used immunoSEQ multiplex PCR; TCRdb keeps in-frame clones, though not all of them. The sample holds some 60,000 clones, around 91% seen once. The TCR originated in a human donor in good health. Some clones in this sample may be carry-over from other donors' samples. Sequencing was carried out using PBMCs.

CDR3 nucleotide sequence: TGTGCCTGGACTCAAAAAGGACTAGCTGGGGGCGAGCAGTACTTC. Amino acid sequence: CAWTQKGLAGGEQYF. The chain employs TRBV30 and TRBJ2-7; TRBD2 matches at 8 bases. Germline CDR1 GTSNPN, CDR2 SVGIG (reference sequence). The trim removed 4 bases at V and 6 bases at J, leaving 14 bases unmatched. The CDR3 contains 15 residues.